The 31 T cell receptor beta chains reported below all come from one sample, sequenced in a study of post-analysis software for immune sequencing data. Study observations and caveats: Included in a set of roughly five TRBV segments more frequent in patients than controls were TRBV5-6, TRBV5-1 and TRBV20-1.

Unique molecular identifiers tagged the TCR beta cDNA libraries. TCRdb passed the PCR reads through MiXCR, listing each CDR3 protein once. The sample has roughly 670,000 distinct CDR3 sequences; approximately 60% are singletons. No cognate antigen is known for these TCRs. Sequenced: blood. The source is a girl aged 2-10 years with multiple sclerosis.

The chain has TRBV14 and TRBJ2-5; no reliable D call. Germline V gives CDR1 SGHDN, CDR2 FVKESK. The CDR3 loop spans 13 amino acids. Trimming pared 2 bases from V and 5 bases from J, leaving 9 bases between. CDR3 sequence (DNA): TGTGCCAGCAGCCAAAACGGCGGTGAGACCCAGTACTTC. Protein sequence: CASSQNGGETQYF.

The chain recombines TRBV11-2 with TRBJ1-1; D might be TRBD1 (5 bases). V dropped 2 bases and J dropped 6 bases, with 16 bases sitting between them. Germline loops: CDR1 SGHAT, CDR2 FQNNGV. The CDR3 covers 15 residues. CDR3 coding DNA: TGTGCCAGCAGCTTACGTCCAGGGACGGGCTCTGAAGCTTTCTTT. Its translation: CASSLRPGTGSEAFF.

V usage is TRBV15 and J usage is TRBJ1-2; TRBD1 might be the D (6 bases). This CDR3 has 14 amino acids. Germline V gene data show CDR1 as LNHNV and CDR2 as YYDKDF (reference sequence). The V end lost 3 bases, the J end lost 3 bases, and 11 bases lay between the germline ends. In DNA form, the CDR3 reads TGTGCCACCAGCAGGAGGGGGTTGGACTATGGCTACACCTTC. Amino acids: CATSRRGLDYGYTF.

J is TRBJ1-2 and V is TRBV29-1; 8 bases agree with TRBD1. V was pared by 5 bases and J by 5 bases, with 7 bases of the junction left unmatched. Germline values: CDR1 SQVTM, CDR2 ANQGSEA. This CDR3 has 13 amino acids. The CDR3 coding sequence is TGCAGCGTTCGGACAGGGAGAGGGTATGGCTACACCTTC. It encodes CSVRTGRGYGYTF.

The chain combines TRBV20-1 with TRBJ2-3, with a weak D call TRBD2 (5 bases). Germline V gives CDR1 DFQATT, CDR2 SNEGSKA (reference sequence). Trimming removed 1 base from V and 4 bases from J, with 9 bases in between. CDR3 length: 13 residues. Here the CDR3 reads CSARVPGADTQYF. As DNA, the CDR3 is TGCAGTGCTAGAGTACCCGGGGCAGATACGCAGTATTTT.

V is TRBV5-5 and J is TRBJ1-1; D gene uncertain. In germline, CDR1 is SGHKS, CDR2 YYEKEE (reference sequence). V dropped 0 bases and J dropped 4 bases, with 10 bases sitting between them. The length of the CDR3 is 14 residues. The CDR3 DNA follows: TGTGCCAGCAGCTTGGACAGCTGGAGCACTGAAGCTTTCTTT. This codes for CASSLDSWSTEAFF.

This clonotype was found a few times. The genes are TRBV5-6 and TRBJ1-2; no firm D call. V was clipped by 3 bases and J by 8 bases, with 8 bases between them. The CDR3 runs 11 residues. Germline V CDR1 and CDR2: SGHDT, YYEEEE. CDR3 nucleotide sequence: TGTGCCAGCAGCTCAAGTGGGGGCTACACCTTC. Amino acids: CASSSSGGYTF.

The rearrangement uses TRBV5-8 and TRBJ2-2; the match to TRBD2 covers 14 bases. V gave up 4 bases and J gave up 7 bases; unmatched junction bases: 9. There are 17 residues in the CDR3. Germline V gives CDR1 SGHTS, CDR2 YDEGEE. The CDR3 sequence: CASSPGLAGAPYGELFF. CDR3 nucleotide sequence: TGTGCCAGCAGCCCGGGACTAGCGGGGGCCCCCTACGGGGAGCTGTTTTTT.

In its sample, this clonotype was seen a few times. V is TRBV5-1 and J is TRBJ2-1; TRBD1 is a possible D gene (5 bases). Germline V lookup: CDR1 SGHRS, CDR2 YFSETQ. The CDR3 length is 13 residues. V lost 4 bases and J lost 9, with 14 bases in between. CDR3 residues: CASSLFNRLEQFF. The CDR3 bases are TGCGCCAGCAGCCTCTTTAACAGGCTTGAGCAGTTCTTC.

This CDR3 is CATSRTASGGANEQFF. The DNA for the CDR3 is TGTGCCACCAGCAGAACCGCTAGCGGGGGGGCGAATGAGCAGTTCTTC. V and J are TRBV15 and TRBJ2-1, with TRBD2 matching over 12 bases. The V segment lost 2 bases and the J segment 7 bases; nucleotides outside the gene matches: 6. This CDR3 comprises 16 residues. Germline-derived CDR1 and CDR2 are LNHNV and YYDKDF (reference sequence).

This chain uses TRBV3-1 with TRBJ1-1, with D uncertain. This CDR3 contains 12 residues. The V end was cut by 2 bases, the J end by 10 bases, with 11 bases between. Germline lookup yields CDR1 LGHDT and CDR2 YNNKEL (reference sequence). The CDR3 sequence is CASSQRDGGAFF. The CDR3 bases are TGTGCCAGCAGCCAAAGAGATGGTGGAGCTTTCTTT.

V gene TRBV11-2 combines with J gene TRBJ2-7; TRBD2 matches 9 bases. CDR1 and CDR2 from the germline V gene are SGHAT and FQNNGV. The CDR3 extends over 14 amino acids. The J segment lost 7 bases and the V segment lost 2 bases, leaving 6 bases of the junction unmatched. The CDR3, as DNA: TGTGCCAGCAGCTTAACTCGCGGGGGGGGTGAGCAGTACTTC. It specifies CASSLTRGGGEQYF.

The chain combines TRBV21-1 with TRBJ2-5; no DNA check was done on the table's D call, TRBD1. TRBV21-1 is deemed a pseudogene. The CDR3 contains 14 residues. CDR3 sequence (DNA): TGTGCCAGCACCCGGACGGAGGACTCTGAGACCCAGTACTTC. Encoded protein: CASTRTEDSETQYF.

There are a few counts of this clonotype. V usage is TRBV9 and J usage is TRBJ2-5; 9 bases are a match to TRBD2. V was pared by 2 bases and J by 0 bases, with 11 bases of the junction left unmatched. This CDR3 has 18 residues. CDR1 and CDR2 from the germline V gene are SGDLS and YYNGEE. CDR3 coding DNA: TGTGCCAGCAGCGTTGGTGCCAGCGGGAGGCATTACCAAGAGACCCAGTACTTC. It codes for CASSVGASGRHYQETQYF.

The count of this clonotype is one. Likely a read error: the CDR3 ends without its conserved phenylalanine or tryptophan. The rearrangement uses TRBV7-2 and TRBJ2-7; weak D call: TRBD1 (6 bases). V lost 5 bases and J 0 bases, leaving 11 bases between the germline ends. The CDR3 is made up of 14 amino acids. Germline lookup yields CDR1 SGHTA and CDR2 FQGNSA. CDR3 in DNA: TGTGCCAGCAGCCCTTACAGGGACTCCTACGAGCAGTACTTA. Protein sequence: CASSPYRDSYEQYL.

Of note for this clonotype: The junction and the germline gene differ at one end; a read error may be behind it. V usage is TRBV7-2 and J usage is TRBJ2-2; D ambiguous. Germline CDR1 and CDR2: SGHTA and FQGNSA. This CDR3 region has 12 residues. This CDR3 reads CAGSLRTGELFF. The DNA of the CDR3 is TGTGCCGGCAGCTTAAGAACCGGGGAGCTGTTTTTT.

The CDR3 sequence: CASSPRDSAKQYEQYF. In DNA form, the CDR3 reads TGCGCCAGCAGCCCGCGGGACAGTGCCAAACAATACGAGCAGTACTTC. The chain is built from TRBV5-1 and TRBJ2-5; D possibly corresponds to TRBD1 (7 bases). The J call could be wrong; TRBJ2-7 is a better fit for the DNA end. This CDR3 spans 16 amino acids. Germline V gene data show CDR1 as SGHRS and CDR2 as YFSETQ.

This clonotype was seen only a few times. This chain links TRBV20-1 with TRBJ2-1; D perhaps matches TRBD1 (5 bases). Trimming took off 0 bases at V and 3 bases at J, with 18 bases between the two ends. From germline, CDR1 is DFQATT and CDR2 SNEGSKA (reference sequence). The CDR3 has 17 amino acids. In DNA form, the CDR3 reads TGCAGTGCTAGAGACGTAGTAGGGGAAGGGGACTACAATGAGCAGTTCTTC. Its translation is CSARDVVGEGDYNEQFF.

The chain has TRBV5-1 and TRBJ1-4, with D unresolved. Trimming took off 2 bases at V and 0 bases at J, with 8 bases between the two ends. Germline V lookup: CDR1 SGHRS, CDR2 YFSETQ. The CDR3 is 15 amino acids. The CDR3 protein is CASSFLGTTNEKLFF. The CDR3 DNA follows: TGCGCCAGCAGCTTCTTGGGGACAACTAATGAAAAACTGTTTTTT.

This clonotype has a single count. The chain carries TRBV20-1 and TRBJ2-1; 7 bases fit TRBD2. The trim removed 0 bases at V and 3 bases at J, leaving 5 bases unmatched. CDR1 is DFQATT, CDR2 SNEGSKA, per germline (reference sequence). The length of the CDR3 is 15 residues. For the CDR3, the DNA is TGCAGTGCTAGAGAAGGCGCGGGAGACTACAATGAGCAGTTCTTC. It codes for CSAREGAGDYNEQFF.

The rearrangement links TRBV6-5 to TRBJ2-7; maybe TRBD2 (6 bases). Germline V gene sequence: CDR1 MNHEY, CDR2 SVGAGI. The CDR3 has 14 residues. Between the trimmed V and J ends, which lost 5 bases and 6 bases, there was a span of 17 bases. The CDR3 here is CASSPSGVRAEQYF. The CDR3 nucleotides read TGTGCCAGCAGTCCCTCGGGAGTCAGGGCCGAGCAGTACTTC.

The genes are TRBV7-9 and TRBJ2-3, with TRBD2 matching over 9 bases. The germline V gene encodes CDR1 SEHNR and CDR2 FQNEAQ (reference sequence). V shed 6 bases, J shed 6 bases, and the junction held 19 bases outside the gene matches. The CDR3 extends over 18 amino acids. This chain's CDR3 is CASRVEPGLASDSDTQYF. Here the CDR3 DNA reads TGTGCCAGCAGAGTCGAGCCGGGACTAGCATCTGATTCGGATACGCAGTATTTT.

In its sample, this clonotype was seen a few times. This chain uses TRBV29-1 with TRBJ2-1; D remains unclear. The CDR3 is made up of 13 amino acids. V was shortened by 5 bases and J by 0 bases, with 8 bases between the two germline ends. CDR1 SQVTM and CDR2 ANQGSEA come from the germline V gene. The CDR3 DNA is TGCAGCGTTTTCAGAGTCTCCTACAATGAGCAGTTCTTC. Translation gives CSVFRVSYNEQFF.

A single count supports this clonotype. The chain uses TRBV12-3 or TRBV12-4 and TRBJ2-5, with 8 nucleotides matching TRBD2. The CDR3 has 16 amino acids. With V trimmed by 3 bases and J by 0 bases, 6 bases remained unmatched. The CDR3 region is CASSLQAGVNQETQYF. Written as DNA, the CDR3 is TGTGCCAGCAGTTTGCAAGCGGGAGTAAACCAAGAGACCCAGTACTTC.

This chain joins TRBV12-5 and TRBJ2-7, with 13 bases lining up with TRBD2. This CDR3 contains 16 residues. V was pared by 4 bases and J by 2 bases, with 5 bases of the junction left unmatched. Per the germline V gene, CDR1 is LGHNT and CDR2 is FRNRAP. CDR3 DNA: TGTGCTAGTGGTTCCACCGGGACTAGCGGGGCCTACGAGCAGTACTTC. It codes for CASGSTGTSGAYEQYF.

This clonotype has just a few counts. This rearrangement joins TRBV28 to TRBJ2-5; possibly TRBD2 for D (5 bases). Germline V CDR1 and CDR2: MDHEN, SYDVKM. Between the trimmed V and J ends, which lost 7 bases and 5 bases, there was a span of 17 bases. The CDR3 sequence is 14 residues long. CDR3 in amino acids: CASTELRRGETQYF. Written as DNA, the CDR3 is TGTGCCAGCACTGAACTCCGTAGAGGGGAGACCCAGTACTTC.

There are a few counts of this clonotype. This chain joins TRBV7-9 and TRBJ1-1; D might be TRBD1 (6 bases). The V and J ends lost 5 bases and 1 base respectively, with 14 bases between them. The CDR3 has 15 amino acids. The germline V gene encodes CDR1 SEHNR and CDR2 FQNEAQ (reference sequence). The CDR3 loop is CASSVQGIENTEAFF. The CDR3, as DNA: TGTGCCAGCAGCGTCCAGGGGATTGAGAACACTGAAGCTTTCTTT.

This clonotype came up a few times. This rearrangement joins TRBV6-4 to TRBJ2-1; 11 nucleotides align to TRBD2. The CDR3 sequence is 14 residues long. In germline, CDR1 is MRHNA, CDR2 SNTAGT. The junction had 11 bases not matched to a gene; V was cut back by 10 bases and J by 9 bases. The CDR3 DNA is TGTGCCACCGCCGGGACTAGCGGCAGTACTGAGCAGTTCTTC. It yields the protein CATAGTSGSTEQFF.

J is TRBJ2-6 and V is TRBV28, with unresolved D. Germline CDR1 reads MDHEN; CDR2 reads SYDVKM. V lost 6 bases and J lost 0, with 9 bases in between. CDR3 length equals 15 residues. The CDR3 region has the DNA TGTGCCAGCAGGAGGAGTAGCTCTGGGGCCAACGTCCTGACTTTC. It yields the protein CASRRSSSGANVLTF.

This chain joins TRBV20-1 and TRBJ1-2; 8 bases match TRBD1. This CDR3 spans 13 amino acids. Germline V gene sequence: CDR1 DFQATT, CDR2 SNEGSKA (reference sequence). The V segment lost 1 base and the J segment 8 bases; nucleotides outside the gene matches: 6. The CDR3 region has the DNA TGCAGTGCTAGAGTCTCACAGGGGGGAGGCTACACCTTC. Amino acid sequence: CSARVSQGGGYTF.

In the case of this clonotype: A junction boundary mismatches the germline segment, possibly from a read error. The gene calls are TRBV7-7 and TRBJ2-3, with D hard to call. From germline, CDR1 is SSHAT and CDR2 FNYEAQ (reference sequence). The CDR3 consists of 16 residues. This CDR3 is CAGSPGSLPSTDTQYF. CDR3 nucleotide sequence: TGTGCCGGCAGCCCTGGCTCGCTCCCTAGCACAGATACGCAGTATTTT.